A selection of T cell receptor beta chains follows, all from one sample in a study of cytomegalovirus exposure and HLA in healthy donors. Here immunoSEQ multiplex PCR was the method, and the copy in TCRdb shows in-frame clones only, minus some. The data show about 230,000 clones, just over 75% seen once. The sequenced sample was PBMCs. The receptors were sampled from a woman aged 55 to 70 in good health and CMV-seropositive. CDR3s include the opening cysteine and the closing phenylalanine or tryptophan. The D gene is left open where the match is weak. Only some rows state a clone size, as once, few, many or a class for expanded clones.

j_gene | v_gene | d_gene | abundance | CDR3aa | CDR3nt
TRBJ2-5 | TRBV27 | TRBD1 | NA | CASSVSGGTQYF | TGTGCCAGCAGCGTATCAGGGGGGACCCAGTACTTC
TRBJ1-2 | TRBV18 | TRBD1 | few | CASSPPAGQGIVGYTF | TGTGCCAGCTCACCACCTGCAGGACAGGGAATTGTTGGCTACACCTTC
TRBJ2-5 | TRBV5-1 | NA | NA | CASSSTPGFQETQYF | TGCGCCAGCAGCTCCACCCCGGGGTTCCAAGAGACCCAGTACTTC
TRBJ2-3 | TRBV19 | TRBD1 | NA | CASREDRDRPDTQYF | TGTGCCAGTAGAGAGGACAGGGACAGGCCAGATACGCAGTATTTT
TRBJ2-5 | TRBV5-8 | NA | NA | CASTFFSQETQYF | TGTGCCAGCACCTTCTTCAGTCAAGAGACCCAGTACTTC
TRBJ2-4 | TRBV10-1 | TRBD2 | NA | CASIGLLAGGRIKAKNIQYF | TGCGCCAGCATTGGATTATTGGCGGGGGGGCGGATTAAGGCCAAAAACATTCAGTACTTC
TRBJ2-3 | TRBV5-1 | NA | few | CASSLGNGGPSTDTQYF | TGCGCCAGCAGCTTGGGGAACGGGGGTCCTAGCACAGATACGCAGTATTTT
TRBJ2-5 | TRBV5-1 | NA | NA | CASSPGQGVETQYF | TGCGCCAGCAGCCCCGGACAAGGAGTGGAGACCCAGTACTTC
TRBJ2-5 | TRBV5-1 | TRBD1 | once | CASSETGTGRETQYF | TGCGCCAGCAGTGAGACCGGGACAGGGCGAGAGACCCAGTACTTC
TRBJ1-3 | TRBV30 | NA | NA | CACRTSGNTIYF | TGTGCCTGCAGGACAAGTGGAAACACCATATATTTT
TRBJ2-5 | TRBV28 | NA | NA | CASSPPWGLETQYF | TGTGCCAGCTCACCTCCCTGGGGGCTAGAGACCCAGTACTTC
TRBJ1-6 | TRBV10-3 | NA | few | CAISGRYRERNSPLHF | TGTGCCATCAGTGGCCGATACAGAGAACGGAATTCACCCCTCCACTTT
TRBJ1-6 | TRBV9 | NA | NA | CASSVSSYNSPLHF | TGTGCCAGCAGCGTTAGCTCCTATAATTCACCCCTCCACTTT
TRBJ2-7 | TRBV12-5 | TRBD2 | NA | CASGLAGVSYEQYF | TGTGCTAGTGGTTTAGCGGGGGTCTCCTACGAGCAGTACTTC
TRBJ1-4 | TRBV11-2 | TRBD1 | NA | CASSPTGTREKLFF | TGTGCCAGCAGTCCGACAGGGACCCGTGAAAAACTGTTTTTT
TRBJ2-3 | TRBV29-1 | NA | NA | CSVEEGGKDTQYF | TGCAGCGTTGAAGAGGGCGGGAAGGATACGCAGTATTTT